One and the same sample provided the 20 T cell receptor beta chains below, sequenced in a study of cytomegalovirus exposure and HLA in healthy donors. With 60 Vbeta and 13 Jbeta primers, the PCR was carried out. Some clones are missing from TCRdb's copy, which holds only in-frame ones; the method was immunoSEQ multiplex PCR. Of 150,000 to 200,000 clones listed, around four fifths are singletons. The sequencing sample was made of PBMCs. The origin of the receptors is a woman in her twenties or thirties in good health and CMV-seronegative.

V gene TRBV5-1 combines with J gene TRBJ2-5, with 14 bases matching TRBD2. In germline, CDR1 is SGHRS, CDR2 YFSETQ. Trimming took 3 bases from V and 5 from J; bases not matched to a gene: 3. CDR3 length: 15 amino acids. The CDR3 reads CASSSRTSGGETQYF. The CDR3 nucleotides read TGCGCCAGCAGCTCCAGGACTAGCGGGGGGGAGACCCAGTACTTC.

V is TRBV6-1 and J is TRBJ1-3; weak D call: TRBD1 (5 bases). The CDR3 consists of 12 residues. Germline V gene lookup returns CDR1 MNHNS and CDR2 SASEGT. V lost 7 bases and J 8 bases, leaving 12 bases between the germline ends. In DNA form, the CDR3 reads TGTGCCAGCAACCCGGAAGGGGACACCATATATTTT. It translates to CASNPEGDTIYF.

This chain joins TRBV29-1 and TRBJ2-5; 9 bases agree with TRBD1. The CDR3 contains 19 residues. Germline loops: CDR1 SQVTM, CDR2 ANQGSEA. J gave up 1 base and V 7 bases, and 22 bases lay outside the gene matches. The CDR3 loop reads CSGEGQGLREGHGQETQYF. The CDR3 DNA is TGCAGCGGCGAGGGACAGGGCCTCCGGGAAGGTCACGGCCAAGAGACCCAGTACTTC.

This chain uses TRBV19 with TRBJ1-5; D possibly corresponds to TRBD1 (6 bases). The length of the CDR3 is 16 residues. CDR1 LNHDA and CDR2 SQIVND come from the germline V gene (reference sequence). Trimming pared 8 bases from V and 0 bases from J, leaving 17 bases between. The CDR3 protein is CASSITRTDSNQPQHF. The CDR3 DNA sequence: TGTGCCAGTTCGATTACTAGGACAGATAGCAATCAGCCCCAGCATTTT.

In its sample, this clone was seen a few times. The rearrangement uses TRBV6-1 and TRBJ2-1; maybe TRBD1 (5 bases). The CDR3 has 12 amino acids. Germline V gene lookup returns CDR1 MNHNS and CDR2 SASEGT. The V end was cut by 11 bases, the J end by 3 bases, with 11 bases between. The CDR3 DNA sequence: TGTGCCGGGGCGCCTAACTACAATGAGCAGTTCTTC. Amino acid sequence: CAGAPNYNEQFF.

This clone was seen a handful of times. Other DNA sequences of this sample code for an identical CDR3. This rearrangement joins TRBV2 to TRBJ1-1; TRBD1 matches at 8 bases. Trimming cost V 6 bases and J 2 bases; bases outside gene matches: 2. CDR1 SNHLY and CDR2 FYNNEI come from the germline V gene. The CDR3 loop spans 13 amino acids. In DNA form, the CDR3 reads TGTGCCAGCAGCGGACAGGGCAACACTGAAGCTTTCTTT. Protein: CASSGQGNTEAFF.

In its sample, this clone was seen once. The V call is TRBV27, the J call TRBJ1-2; 7 bases line up with TRBD1. Per the germline V gene, CDR1 is MNHEY and CDR2 is SMNVEV (reference sequence). The CDR3 is made up of 14 amino acids. Unmatched junction bases numbered 7, after V lost 4 bases and J lost 5 bases. CDR3 protein: CASSSPGGGYGYTF. The CDR3 DNA is TGTGCCAGCAGTTCTCCAGGGGGAGGATATGGCTACACCTTC.

The chain employs TRBV4-1 and TRBJ2-5; D possibly corresponds to TRBD1 (6 bases). The germline V and J ends were trimmed by 0 bases and 5 bases, with 16 bases remaining between them. CDR1 and CDR2 from the germline V gene are MGHRA and YSYEKL. The CDR3 has 16 amino acids. The CDR3 loop reads CASSQDQGRGRETQYF. Here the CDR3 DNA reads TGCGCCAGCAGCCAAGATCAAGGCAGGGGAAGGGAGACCCAGTACTTC.

This clone was counted between two and nine times. The chain combines TRBV6-1 with TRBJ2-7, with D unclear. This CDR3 comprises 13 residues. V was cut by 5 bases and J by 0 bases, with 8 bases left in between. Germline values: CDR1 MNHNS, CDR2 SASEGT. CDR3 coding DNA: TGTGCCAGCAGTTTATCAGGCTCCTACGAGCAGTACTTC. Translating it yields CASSLSGSYEQYF.

This clone was counted between two and nine times. The V call is TRBV5-1, the J call TRBJ1-4; the D is unclear. Trimming removed 2 bases at V and 5 bases at J, with 16 bases between. The CDR3 contains 16 residues. From germline, CDR1 is SGHRS and CDR2 YFSETQ. The CDR3 sequence: CASSFGREGRNEKLFF. Here the CDR3 DNA reads TGCGCCAGCAGCTTCGGGCGTGAGGGTCGGAATGAAAAACTGTTTTTT. Combining the CDR3 with reference TRBV5-1 and TRBJ1-4 gives the whole variable domain KAGVTQTPRYLIKTRGQQVTLSCSPISGHRSVSWYQQTPGQGLQFLFEYFSETQRNKGNFPGRFSGRQFSNSRSEMNVSTLELGDSALYLCASSFGREGRNEKLFFGSGTQLSVL.

This sequence joins TRBV5-4 and TRBJ2-6; D perhaps matches TRBD2 (5 bases). The CDR3 length is 17 residues. From germline, CDR1 is SGHNT and CDR2 YYREEE (reference sequence). Trimming removed 2 bases at V and 0 bases at J, with 12 bases between. The CDR3 loop reads CASSFGVLPSGANVLTF. As DNA, the CDR3 is TGTGCCAGCAGCTTCGGGGTCCTACCCTCTGGGGCCAACGTCCTGACTTTC.

The CDR3 region has the DNA TGTGCCAGCAGCCCTCTTCGGGGGACCGGGGAGCTGTTTTTT. This encodes CASSPLRGTGELFF. The chain links TRBV7-3 to TRBJ2-2; D possibly corresponds to TRBD2 (6 bases). Germline CDR1 reads SGHTA; CDR2 reads FQGTGA. This CDR3 has 14 residues. Trimming pared 5 bases from V and 5 bases from J, leaving 12 bases between.

This clone was detected once. This sequence joins TRBV30 and TRBJ2-2, with 8 bases that match TRBD2. The CDR3 extends over 16 amino acids. CDR1 is GTSNPN, CDR2 SVGIG, per germline (reference sequence). V lost 4 bases, J lost 4 bases, and 11 bases stayed unmatched. This CDR3 reads CAWKARGALGTGELFF. Here the CDR3 DNA reads TGTGCCTGGAAGGCGCGGGGGGCCCTGGGCACCGGGGAGCTGTTTTTT.

This rearrangement joins TRBV5-6 to TRBJ2-5; 7 nucleotides align to TRBD2. The CDR3 contains 14 residues. V lost 5 bases, J lost 4 bases, and 8 bases stayed unmatched. Germline V lookup: CDR1 SGHDT, CDR2 YYEEEE. The CDR3: CASRALGRGETQYF. Written as DNA, the CDR3 is TGTGCCAGCAGGGCCCTAGGGAGGGGAGAGACCCAGTACTTC.

This clone was seen just once. The chain employs TRBV7-9 and TRBJ2-2; 12 bases are shared with TRBD2. V lost 8 bases to trimming and J lost 4 bases; unmatched junction nucleotides: 11. The germline CDR1 and CDR2 sequences are SEHNR and FQNEAQ (reference sequence). The CDR3 loop spans 17 amino acids. This chain's CDR3 is CASSHTSGGTPTGELFF. The CDR3 DNA sequence: TGTGCCAGCTCCCACACTAGCGGGGGGACCCCCACCGGGGAGCTGTTTTTT.

In this sample, this clone turned up once. V and J are TRBV5-1 and TRBJ2-7; D gene ambiguous. This CDR3 contains 13 residues. The germline V gene has CDR1 SGHRS and CDR2 YFSETQ. V was trimmed by 2 bases and J by 1 base, leaving 7 bases between them. CDR3 sequence reads: CASSFTTSYEQYF. CDR3 nucleotide sequence: TGCGCCAGCAGCTTCACAACGTCCTACGAGCAGTACTTC. Filled out from reference TRBV5-1 and TRBJ2-7, the complete variable domain reads KAGVTQTPRYLIKTRGQQVTLSCSPISGHRSVSWYQQTPGQGLQFLFEYFSETQRNKGNFPGRFSGRQFSNSRSEMNVSTLELGDSALYLCASSFTTSYEQYFGPGTRLTVT.

The gene calls are TRBV7-6 and TRBJ2-1, with unresolved D. The CDR3 is 14 residues long. Germline V gives CDR1 SGHVS, CDR2 FNYEAQ. V lost 1 base, J lost 8 bases, and 12 bases lay in between. CDR3 DNA: TGTGCCAGCAGCTTAGACCGCCATACGGATGAGCAGTTCTTC. Protein sequence: CASSLDRHTDEQFF.

V is TRBV7-2 and J is TRBJ2-7, with TRBD1 identical over 9 bases. V shed 8 bases, J shed 0 bases, and the junction held 14 bases outside the gene matches. Germline V CDR1 and CDR2: SGHTA, FQGNSA. The CDR3 has 17 amino acids. CDR3 DNA sequence: TGTGCCAGCTCCCCGGGACAGGGCGCACTTAGCTCCTACGAGCAGTACTTC. Protein sequence: CASSPGQGALSSYEQYF.

The chain employs TRBV18 and TRBJ1-2; 8 positions match TRBD1. Germline lookup yields CDR1 KGHSH and CDR2 LQKENI. The CDR3 has 15 residues. V trimming: 4 bases; J trimming: 1 base; junction bases outside the gene matches: 5. The DNA of the CDR3 is TGTGCCAGCTCACGCGGGACAGGCAGTAACTATGGCTACACCTTC. The encoded protein is CASSRGTGSNYGYTF.

The chain joins TRBV29-1 to TRBJ2-3; D remains ambiguous. The CDR3 consists of 14 residues. CDR1 is SQVTM, CDR2 ANQGSEA, per germline. Between the trimmed V and J ends, which lost 4 bases and 0 bases, there was a span of 11 bases. For the CDR3, the DNA is TGCAGCGTTGTTGGGCTGGATAGCACAGATACGCAGTATTTT. Translation gives CSVVGLDSTDTQYF.